Shown below are 8 T cell receptor beta chains from a single sample sequenced in a study of esophageal squamous cell carcinoma under preoperative chemotherapy. TCRdb re-called the PCR reads through MiXCR, storing one row per CDR3 protein. The table lists about 32,000 distinct CDR3 sequences, around 50% of them singletons. Noted time point: after preoperative PTX-NDP chemotherapy. This sample was obtained from a patient given preoperative chemotherapy. The receptors were gathered from a human donor with esophageal squamous cell carcinoma. The donor label of this sample is uncertain.

Worth noting for this clonotype: Its ends do not fully match the called genes, so a read error is possible. This rearrangement joins TRBV6-1 to TRBJ2-3; TRBD1 matches 12 bases. The CDR3 consists of 16 residues. In germline, CDR1 is MNHNS, CDR2 SASEGT. The DNA for the CDR3 is TGTGCCAGCAGAGGGACAGGGGGCGTGAGGACAGATAAGCAGTATTTT. Amino acids: CASRGTGGVRTDKQYF.

This clonotype occurred a few times. The V and J genes are TRBV12-3 or TRBV12-4 and TRBJ2-1; D gene uncertain. The CDR3 runs 14 residues. The V end was cut by 4 bases, the J end by 10 bases, with 17 bases between. The CDR3 region is CASSYHDFGVEQFF. The CDR3 nucleotides are TGTGCCAGCAGTTACCATGACTTTGGTGTGGAGCAGTTCTTC.

The V gene is TRBV5-5, the J gene TRBJ2-1; no firm D call. The V gene's germline CDR1 is SGHKS and CDR2 YYEKEE (reference sequence). The CDR3 sequence is 13 residues long. V dropped 2 bases and J dropped 6 bases, with 9 bases sitting between them. Here the CDR3 reads CASSFSTLNEQFF. The CDR3 nucleotides read TGTGCCAGCAGCTTTTCGACTCTCAATGAGCAGTTCTTC.

The rearrangement links TRBV7-2 to TRBJ2-5; D tentatively fits TRBD1 or TRBD2 (5 bases each). The CDR3 sequence is 14 residues long. Deletions cut 8 bases from V and 8 bases from J, with 21 bases between. Germline values: CDR1 SGHTA, CDR2 FQGNSA. CDR3 sequence: CASRRGRDQNTQYF. The CDR3 DNA is TGTGCCAGCCGCCGGGGCCGTGACCAAAACACCCAGTACTTC.

This clonotype was found a few times. V is TRBV7-8 and J is TRBJ2-2; tentative D call: TRBD1 (6 bases). With the DNA end fitting TRBJ2-3 better, the J assignment may be wrong. The CDR3 runs 16 residues. Germline-derived CDR1 and CDR2 are SGHVS and FQNEAQ. The CDR3 DNA sequence: TGTGCCAGCAGCCGCCTAGGGGGTGTGAGCACAGATACGCAGTATTTT. This codes for CASSRLGGVSTDTQYF.

This chain joins TRBV12-3 or TRBV12-4 and TRBJ2-3; 7 bases align to TRBD1. Unmatched junction bases numbered 23, after V lost 6 bases and J lost 14 bases. The CDR3 loop spans 16 amino acids. CDR3 residues: CASSSLAAASTGALYF. The DNA of the CDR3 is TGTGCCAGCAGCTCCCTCGCGGCGGCGAGCACAGGGGCGCTGTATTTT.

The chain combines TRBV25-1 with TRBJ2-7, with D possibly matching TRBD1 (6 bases). The germline V gene has CDR1 MGHDK and CDR2 SYGVNS. The V gene lost 4 bases and the J gene lost 1 base, with 14 bases spanning the gap. The CDR3 totals 15 residues. CDR3 coding DNA: TGTGCCAGCAGTGGCAACAGGGTTCGTTCCTACGAGCAGTACTTC. As protein: CASSGNRVRSYEQYF.

The chain uses TRBV7-9 and TRBJ2-1, with TRBD2 identical over 7 bases. Germline V gives CDR1 SEHNR, CDR2 FQNEAQ (reference sequence). Unmatched junction bases numbered 7, after V lost 6 bases and J lost 2 bases. The CDR3 has 15 amino acids. CDR3 nucleotide sequence: TGTGCCAGCAGACGAGGCGGGGGTACCTACAATGAGCAGTTCTTC. Its translation is CASRRGGGTYNEQFF.